What follows is one T cell receptor beta chain and its context. TCRdb keeps only in-frame clones here, not all; method: immunoSEQ multiplex PCR. The sample records about 130,000 clones, 85% being singletons. Germline V gene sequence: CDR1 KGHDR, CDR2 SFDVKD. The CDR3 spans 15 residues. V was trimmed by 4 bases and J by 2 bases, leaving 12 bases between them. This specimen belongs to a study of blood T cell repertoires in COVID-19. This chain uses TRBV24-1 with TRBJ2-3; tentative D call: TRBD2 (5 bases). The clonotype comes from a human donor in a cohort sampled during active COVID-19. Input material: peripheral blood. Here the CDR3 DNA reads TGTGCCACCAGTGAAACGGACTTGTACACAGATACGCAGTATTTT. Its protein is CATSETDLYTDTQYF.